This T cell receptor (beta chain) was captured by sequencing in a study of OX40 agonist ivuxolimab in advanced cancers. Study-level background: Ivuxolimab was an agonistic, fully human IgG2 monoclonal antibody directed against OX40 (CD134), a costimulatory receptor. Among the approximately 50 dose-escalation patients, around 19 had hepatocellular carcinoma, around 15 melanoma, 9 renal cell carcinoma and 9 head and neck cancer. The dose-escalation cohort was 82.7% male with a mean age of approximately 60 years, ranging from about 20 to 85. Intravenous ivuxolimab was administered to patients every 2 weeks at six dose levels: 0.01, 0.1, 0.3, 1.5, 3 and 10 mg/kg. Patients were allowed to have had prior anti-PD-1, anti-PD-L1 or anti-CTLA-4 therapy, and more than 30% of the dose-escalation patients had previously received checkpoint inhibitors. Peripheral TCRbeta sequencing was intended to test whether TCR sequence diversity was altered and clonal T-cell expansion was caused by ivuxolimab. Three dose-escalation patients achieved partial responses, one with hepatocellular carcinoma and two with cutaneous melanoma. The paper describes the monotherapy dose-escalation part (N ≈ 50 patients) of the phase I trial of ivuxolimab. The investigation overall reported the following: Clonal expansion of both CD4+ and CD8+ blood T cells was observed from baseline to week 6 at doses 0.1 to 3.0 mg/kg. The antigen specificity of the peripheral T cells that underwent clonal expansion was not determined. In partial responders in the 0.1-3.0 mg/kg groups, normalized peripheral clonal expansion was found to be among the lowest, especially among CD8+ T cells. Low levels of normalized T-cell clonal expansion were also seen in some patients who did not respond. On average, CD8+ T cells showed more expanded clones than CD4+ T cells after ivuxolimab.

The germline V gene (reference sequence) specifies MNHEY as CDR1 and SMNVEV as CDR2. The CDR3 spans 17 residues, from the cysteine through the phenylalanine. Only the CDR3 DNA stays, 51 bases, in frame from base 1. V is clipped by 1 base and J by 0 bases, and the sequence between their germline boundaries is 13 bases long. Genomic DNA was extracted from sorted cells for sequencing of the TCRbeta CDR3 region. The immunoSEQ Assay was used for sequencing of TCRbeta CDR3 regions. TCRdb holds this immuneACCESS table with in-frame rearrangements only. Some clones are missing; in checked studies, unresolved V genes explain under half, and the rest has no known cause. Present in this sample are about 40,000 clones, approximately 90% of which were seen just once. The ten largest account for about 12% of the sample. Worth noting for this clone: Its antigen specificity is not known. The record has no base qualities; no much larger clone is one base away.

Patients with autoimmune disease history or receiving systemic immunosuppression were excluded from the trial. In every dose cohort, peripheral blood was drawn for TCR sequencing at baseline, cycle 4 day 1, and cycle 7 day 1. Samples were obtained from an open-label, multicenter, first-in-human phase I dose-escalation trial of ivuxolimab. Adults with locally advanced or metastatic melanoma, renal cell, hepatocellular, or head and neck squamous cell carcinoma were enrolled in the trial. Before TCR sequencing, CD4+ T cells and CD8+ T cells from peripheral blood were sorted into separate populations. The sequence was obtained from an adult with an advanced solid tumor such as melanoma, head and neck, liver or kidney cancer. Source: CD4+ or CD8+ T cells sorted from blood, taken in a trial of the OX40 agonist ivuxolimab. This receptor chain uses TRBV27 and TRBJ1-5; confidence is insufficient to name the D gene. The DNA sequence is TGTGCCAGCAGTTTATGGTCCCCAGGCTATAGCAATCAGCCCCAGCATTTT. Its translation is CASSLWSPGYSNQPQHF.